This TCR beta chain originates from a study of cytomegalovirus exposure and HLA in healthy donors. The CDR3 has 12 residues. Trimming removed 5 bases at V and 2 bases at J, with 7 bases between. Germline assignment: CDR1 SGHAT and CDR2 FQNNGV. It was with 60 Vbeta and 13 Jbeta primers that the PCR ran. TCRdb's copy holds only in-frame clones and misses some; the assay was immunoSEQ multiplex PCR. Found here are some 150,000 clones, 70% to 80% of them singletons; the top ten hold roughly 2%. General study findings and limits: Judged likely to be a sequencing artifact was a cluster of highly shared sequence variants. It has been reported that TCR beta sequences accurately predicted the HLA-A and HLA-B alleles of most subjects. The later analysis indicated that the majority of CMV-associated TCR beta chains appeared HLA-restricted.

This clone was counted a few times. Its target is unknown. The sequence was obtained from a man aged 35-49 years in good health and CMV-seronegative. Material for sequencing was PBMCs. V and J are TRBV11-2 and TRBJ2-7, with no clear D. CDR3 region: CASSPPAYEQYF. The CDR3 DNA follows: TGTGCCAGCAGCCCACCGGCCTACGAGCAGTACTTC.